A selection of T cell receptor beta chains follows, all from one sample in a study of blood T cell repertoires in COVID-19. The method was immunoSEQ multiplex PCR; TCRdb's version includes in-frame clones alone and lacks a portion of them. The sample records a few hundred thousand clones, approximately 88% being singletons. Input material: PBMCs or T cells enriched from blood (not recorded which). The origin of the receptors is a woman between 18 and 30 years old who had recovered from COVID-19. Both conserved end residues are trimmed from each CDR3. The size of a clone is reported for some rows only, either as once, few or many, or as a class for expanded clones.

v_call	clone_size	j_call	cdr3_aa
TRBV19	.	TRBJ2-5	ASRPPGEETQY
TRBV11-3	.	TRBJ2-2	ASSFYSSTGELF
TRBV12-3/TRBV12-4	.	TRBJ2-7	ASSTQGYEQY
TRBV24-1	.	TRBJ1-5	ATQDSTGNQPQH
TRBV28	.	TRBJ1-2	ASSNQNYGYT
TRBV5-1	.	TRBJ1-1	ASSGGQGYRTMNTEAF
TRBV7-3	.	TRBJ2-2	ASSLPTGTGLGELF
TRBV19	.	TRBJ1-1	ASSIQRNTEAF
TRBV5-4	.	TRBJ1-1	ASSYGQVTEAF
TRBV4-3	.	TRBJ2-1	ASSPTSGGYNEQF
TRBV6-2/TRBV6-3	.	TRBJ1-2	ASSPPESYYGYT
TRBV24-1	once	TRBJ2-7	ATRDRTYEQY
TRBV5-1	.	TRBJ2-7	ASGLTDRAYEQY
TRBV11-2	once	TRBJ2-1	ASSLDLEAPVEF